The present T cell receptor beta chain was sequenced within a study of control samples from healthy donors and cancer patients. Only in-frame clones appear in the TCRdb table, and some are missing; sequencing was by immunoSEQ multiplex PCR. In the table there are approximately 170,000 clones, 88% of which are singletons. The source is a woman aged 25 to 39 in good health. Sequenced sample: blood.

The CDR3 region has the DNA TGTGCCAGTAGTATAGGGCAGGGTATGGCCTCTGGGGCCAACGTCCTGACTTTC. It yields the protein CASSIGQGMASGANVLTF. This rearrangement joins TRBV19 to TRBJ2-6; maybe TRBD1 (5 bases). Deletions cut 1 base from V and 0 bases from J, with 13 bases between. The CDR3 is 18 residues long. The germline V gene encodes CDR1 LNHDA and CDR2 SQIVND (reference sequence). Together with reference TRBV19 and TRBJ2-6, the CDR3 gives the full variable domain: DGGITQSPKYLFRKEGQNVTLSCEQNLNHDAMYWYRQDPGQGLRLIYYSQIVNDFQKGDIAEGYSVSREKKESFPLTVTSAQKNPTAFYLCASSIGQGMASGANVLTFGAGSRLTVL.